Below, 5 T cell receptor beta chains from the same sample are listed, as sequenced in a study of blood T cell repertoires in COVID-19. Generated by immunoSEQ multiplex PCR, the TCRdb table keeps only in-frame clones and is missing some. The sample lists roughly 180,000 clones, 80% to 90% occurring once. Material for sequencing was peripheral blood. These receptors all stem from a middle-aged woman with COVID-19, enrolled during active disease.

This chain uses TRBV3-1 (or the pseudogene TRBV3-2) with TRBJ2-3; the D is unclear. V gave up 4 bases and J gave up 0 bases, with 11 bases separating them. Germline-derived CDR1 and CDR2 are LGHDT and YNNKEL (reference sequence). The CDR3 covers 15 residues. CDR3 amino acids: CASSPYRASTDTQYF. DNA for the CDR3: TGTGCCAGCAGCCCCTACAGAGCTAGCACAGATACGCAGTATTTT.

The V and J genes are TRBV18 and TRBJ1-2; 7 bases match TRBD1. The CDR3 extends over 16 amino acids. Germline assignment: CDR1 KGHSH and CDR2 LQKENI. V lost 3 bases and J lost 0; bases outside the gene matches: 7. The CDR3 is CASSPLGQLTNYGYTF. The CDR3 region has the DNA TGTGCCAGCTCACCTTTGGGACAGCTGACTAACTATGGCTACACCTTC.

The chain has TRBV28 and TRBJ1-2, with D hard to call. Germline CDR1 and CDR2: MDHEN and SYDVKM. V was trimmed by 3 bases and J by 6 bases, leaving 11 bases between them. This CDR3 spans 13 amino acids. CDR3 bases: TGTGCCAGCAGTTTCGCAGGATCGGATGGCTACACCTTC. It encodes CASSFAGSDGYTF.

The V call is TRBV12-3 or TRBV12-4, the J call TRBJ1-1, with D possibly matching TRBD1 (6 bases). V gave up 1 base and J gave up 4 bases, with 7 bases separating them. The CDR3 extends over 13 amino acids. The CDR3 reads CASSLGRGTEAFF. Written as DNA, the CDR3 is TGTGCCAGCAGTTTAGGCAGGGGCACTGAAGCTTTCTTT.

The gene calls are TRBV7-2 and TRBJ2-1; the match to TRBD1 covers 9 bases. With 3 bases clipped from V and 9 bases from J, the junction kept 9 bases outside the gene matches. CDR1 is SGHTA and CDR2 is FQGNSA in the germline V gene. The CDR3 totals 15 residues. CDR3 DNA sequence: TGTGCCAGCAGCTTGTGGGACAGGGAAGGTGGTGAGCAGTTCTTC. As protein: CASSLWDREGGEQFF.